This record concerns one TCR beta chain sequence. Recovered status in Cohort 3 required two negative PCRs, clearance, or symptom resolution. Original handling: It was from reference gene primer amplification that nucleated cell counts were estimated. Some clones are missing from TCRdb's copy, which holds only in-frame ones; the method was immunoSEQ multiplex PCR. D and trimming come from the DNA, and the V and J calls and clone size come from that table. The table shows approximately 250,000 clones, with around 90% occurring only once. This record comes from a study of blood T cell repertoires in COVID-19. Study overall: Acute-phase and convalescent COVID-19 samples originated in the United States, Italy and Spain. In each case, the material was cDNA or gDNA derived from T cells, B-cell-depleted T cells, or PBMCs.

Deletions cut 6 bases from V and 5 bases from J, with 16 bases between. The germline V gene encodes CDR1 MNHEY and CDR2 SVGAGI. This CDR3 spans 14 amino acids. This sequence joins TRBV6-5 and TRBJ1-1; possible D gene TRBD1, 6 bases. Sequencing was performed on PBMCs or T cells enriched from blood (not recorded which). This clonotype originated in a woman in her twenties or thirties who had recovered from COVID-19. In DNA form, the CDR3 reads TGTGCCAGCAGACGGGGGGGGCAGGGAACTGAAGCTTTCTTT. It translates to CASRRGGQGTEAFF.